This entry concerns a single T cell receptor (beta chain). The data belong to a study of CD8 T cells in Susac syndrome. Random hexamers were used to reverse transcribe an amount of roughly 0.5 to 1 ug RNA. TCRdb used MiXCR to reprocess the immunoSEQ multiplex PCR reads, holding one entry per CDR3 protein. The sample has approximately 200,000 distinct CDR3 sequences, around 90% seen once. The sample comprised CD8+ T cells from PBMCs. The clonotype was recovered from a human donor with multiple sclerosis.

CDR3 protein: CASAGAEETQYF. The CDR3 DNA is TGTGCCAGTGCAGGCGCGGAAGAGACCCAGTACTTC. V gene TRBV12-3 or TRBV12-4 combines with J gene TRBJ2-5; D remains unclear. V was pared by 9 bases and J by 3 bases, with 11 bases between. The CDR3 consists of 12 residues.